The 19 T cell receptor beta chains below come from one sample, sequenced in a study of blood T cell repertoires in COVID-19 (dated by TCRdb to about 2020). Libraries were constructed by the immunoSEQ multiplex PCR assay. This immuneACCESS table, as held by TCRdb, lists in-frame sequences with V and J called but not all clones. Of the missing ones, under half trace to an unresolved V gene in checked studies; the others have no known cause. A total of over 85,000 clones appear in this sample, 80% to 90% of them only once. Roughly 25% of the sample goes to the ten largest clones. The sequencing input was peripheral blood. The receptors originated from a man aged 55-75 years with acute or convalescent COVID-19.

This chain connects TRBV19 to TRBJ2-7; 7 nucleotides match TRBD1. This CDR3 spans 15 amino acids. V lost 4 bases, J lost 2 bases, and 8 bases stayed unmatched. Germline V lookup: CDR1 LNHDA, CDR2 SQIVND (reference sequence). The CDR3 DNA reads as TGTGCCAGTAGTACCTCCGGGACAGAGACCTACGAGCAGTACGTC. Translated: CASSTSGTETYEQYV.

This chain connects TRBV5-5 to TRBJ1-1; possible D gene TRBD1, 5 bases. This CDR3 spans 13 amino acids. Germline V gives CDR1 SGHKS, CDR2 YYEKEE (reference sequence). Trimming pared 2 bases from V and 8 bases from J, leaving 13 bases between. CDR3 protein: CASSLQDTLEAFF. The CDR3 bases are TGTGCCAGCAGCTTACAGGATACCTTAGAAGCTTTCTTT.

This chain links TRBV20-1 with TRBJ1-1; D may be TRBD1 (6 bases). V lost 5 bases to trimming and J lost 11 bases, with 15 bases between them. The germline V gene encodes CDR1 DFQATT and CDR2 SNEGSKA (reference sequence). The CDR3 is 11 amino acids. The CDR3 protein is CSARRGDVAFF. Written as DNA, the CDR3 is TGCAGTGCTCGCAGGGGCGACGTGGCTTTCTTT.

This chain connects TRBV7-2 to TRBJ1-2; the match to TRBD1 covers 9 bases. Trimming cost V 5 bases and J 0 bases; bases outside gene matches: 7. The V gene's germline CDR1 is SGHTA and CDR2 FQGNSA. The CDR3 covers 16 residues. CDR3 region: CASSLLGQGTNYGYTF. The CDR3 nucleotides read TGTGCCAGCAGCCTACTCGGACAGGGGACTAACTATGGCTACACCTTC.

This clone was seen a single time. The chain links TRBV7-2 to TRBJ2-5; TRBD2 matches 8 bases. CDR1 and CDR2 from the germline V gene are SGHTA and FQGNSA. Losses at the gene ends were 5 bases for V and 5 bases for J; bases not matched to a gene: 16. The CDR3 is 17 residues long. In DNA form, the CDR3 reads TGTGCCAGCAGCCTTAGGGGGGCAGCGGGGGCCCGGGAGACCCAGTACTTC. It codes for CASSLRGAAGARETQYF.

This sequence joins TRBV7-9 and TRBJ2-7; D is possibly TRBD1 (7 bases). This CDR3 is built from 15 residues. Trimming took off 4 bases at V and 2 bases at J, with 15 bases between the two ends. Germline V CDR1 and CDR2: SEHNR, FQNEAQ (reference sequence). The CDR3 DNA sequence: TGTGCCAGCAGCTCTCCAGGGGGGATCCCCTACGAGCAGTACTTC. Encoded protein: CASSSPGGIPYEQYF.

The V call is TRBV28, the J call TRBJ1-1; D is perhaps TRBD1 (6 bases). The germline gives CDR1 MDHEN, CDR2 SYDVKM. This CDR3 is built from 15 residues. V was cut by 3 bases and J by 6 bases, with 17 bases left in between. The CDR3 DNA reads TGTGCCAGCAGTTTCTTGGACAGCGGAGCTGCTGAAGCTTTCTTT. Its translation is CASSFLDSGAAEAFF. The whole variable domain, filled in from reference TRBV28 and TRBJ1-1, reads DVKVTQSSRYLVKRTGEKVFLECVQDMDHENMFWYRQDPGLGLRLIYFSYDVKMKEKGDIPEGYSVSREKKERFSLILESASTNQTSMYLCASSFLDSGAAEAFFGQGTRLTVV.

This sequence joins TRBV5-6 and TRBJ2-1, with TRBD2 matching over 11 bases. The CDR3 is 17 residues long. V shed 0 bases and J 5 bases; nucleotides not matched to a gene: 7. Germline V lookup: CDR1 SGHDT, CDR2 YYEEEE. CDR3 DNA sequence: TGTGCCAGCAGCTTGGGCCTAAGACTAGCGGGGAACAATGAGCAGTTCTTC. Translated: CASSLGLRLAGNNEQFF. Using reference TRBV5-6 and TRBJ2-1 for the parts outside the CDR3, the full variable domain is DAGVTQSPTHLIKTRGQQVTLRCSPKSGHDTVSWYQQALGQGPQFIFQYYEEEERQRGNFPDRFSGHQFPNYSSELNVNALLLGDSALYLCASSLGLRLAGNNEQFFGPGTRLTVL.

The rearrangement joins TRBV10-3 to TRBJ2-1; 9 nucleotides match TRBD1. Losses at the gene ends were 3 bases for V and 6 bases for J; bases not matched to a gene: 6. The germline V gene encodes CDR1 ENHRY and CDR2 SYGVKD. The CDR3 covers 15 residues. The chain's CDR3 is CAISEGTGSANEQFF. DNA for the CDR3: TGTGCCATCAGTGAAGGGACAGGGAGCGCCAATGAGCAGTTCTTC.

This chain connects TRBV6-6 to TRBJ1-2; perhaps TRBD1 as D (5 bases). This CDR3 has 13 amino acids. Trimming cost V 5 bases and J 4 bases, with 11 bases left between them. The germline CDR1 and CDR2 sequences are MNHNY and SVGAGI (reference sequence). The CDR3 DNA reads as TGTGCCAGCAGTCCTACCGACAGCTATGGCTACACCTTC. Its translation is CASSPTDSYGYTF.

This chain joins TRBV6-5 and TRBJ1-2; 7 bases are shared with TRBD1. This CDR3 comprises 13 residues. Germline CDR1 reads MNHEY; CDR2 reads SVGAGI. J lost 8 bases, V lost 0 bases, and 3 bases had no gene match. CDR3 residues: CASSYSTGFGYTF. DNA for the CDR3: TGTGCCAGCAGTTACTCGACAGGGTTCGGCTACACCTTC.

The chain has TRBV4-3 and TRBJ2-5; 9 bases line up with TRBD1. Germline V gene lookup returns CDR1 LGHNA and CDR2 YSLEER. The CDR3 has 15 residues. V lost 0 bases to trimming and J lost 5 bases; unmatched junction nucleotides: 4. CDR3 protein: CASSQDPDRGETQYF. The CDR3 coding sequence is TGCGCCAGCAGCCAAGATCCGGACAGGGGTGAGACCCAGTACTTC.

The rearrangement uses TRBV30 and TRBJ1-1, with 9 bases lining up with TRBD1. V shed 3 bases and J 0 bases; nucleotides not matched to a gene: 5. The CDR3 is 15 residues long. The germline V gene has CDR1 GTSNPN and CDR2 SVGIG (reference sequence). The CDR3 coding sequence is TGTGCCTGGAGGCGTGGACAGGGGTTGAACACTGAAGCTTTCTTT. Encoded protein: CAWRRGQGLNTEAFF.

This clone appeared once. V is TRBV18 and J is TRBJ1-1; D ambiguous. This CDR3 region has 16 residues. The germline V and J ends were trimmed by 1 base and 1 base, with 13 bases remaining between them. Germline V CDR1 and CDR2: KGHSH, LQKENI. The CDR3 here is CASSPLIAQANTEAFF. For the CDR3, the DNA is TGTGCCAGCTCACCACTAATTGCGCAGGCGAACACTGAAGCTTTCTTT.

Of note for this clone: The junction shows a germline mismatch at one end, possibly a read error. The chain couples TRBV3-1 (or the pseudogene TRBV3-2) to TRBJ2-3; 9 bases are shared with TRBD2. The germline V gene encodes CDR1 LGHDT and CDR2 YNNKEL (reference sequence). The CDR3 is made up of 14 amino acids. The CDR3 DNA reads TGTGCCAGCAGCCTGGGGGCTAGCGGGGTTGCCCCGACTTTT. The encoded protein is CASSLGASGVAPTF.

This clone was picked up one time. The chain links TRBV28 to TRBJ2-6; a weak D match, TRBD2 (6 bases). Germline lookup yields CDR1 MDHEN and CDR2 SYDVKM. Trimming removed 2 bases at V and 4 bases at J, with 9 bases between. This CDR3 has 15 amino acids. The CDR3 here is CASSLRGSGANVLTF. The CDR3, as DNA: TGTGCCAGCAGTTTACGGGGGTCCGGGGCCAACGTCCTGACTTTC.

The rearrangement joins TRBV28 to TRBJ1-1, with D unresolved. Germline CDR1 MDHEN, CDR2 SYDVKM. The CDR3 extends over 12 amino acids. Trimming removed 6 bases at V and 11 bases at J, with 16 bases between. This CDR3 is CASSPNTFGAFF. CDR3 sequence (DNA): TGTGCCAGCAGCCCCAACACCTTCGGGGCTTTCTTT.

The V and J genes are TRBV7-8 and TRBJ1-2, with TRBD1 matching 7 bases. The CDR3 contains 13 residues. Germline lookup yields CDR1 SGHVS and CDR2 FQNEAQ. V lost 4 bases and J lost 14; bases outside the gene matches: 13. CDR3 DNA sequence: TGTGCCAGCAGCTCATTTACAGGACAGGCCAGTACCTTC. Its translation is CASSSFTGQASTF.

V and J are TRBV5-4 and TRBJ1-6; 7 bases are shared with TRBD1. The CDR3 runs 15 residues. The germline V gene encodes CDR1 SGHNT and CDR2 YYREEE (reference sequence). V gave up 4 bases and J gave up 9 bases; unmatched junction bases: 10. The CDR3 nucleotides are TGTGCCAGCAGCAAGAAAACAGGGGAAAGTTCACCCCTCCACTTT. Amino acids: CASSKKTGESSPLHF.